Listed here are 32 T cell receptor beta chains from one sample, sequenced in a study of blood T cell repertoires in COVID-19. Sequencing used immunoSEQ multiplex PCR; TCRdb keeps in-frame clones, though not all of them. The sample has more than 200,000 clones; roughly 88% are singletons. Sequenced sample: peripheral blood. These receptors came from a woman in her thirties or forties who had recovered from COVID-19.

The CDR3 DNA follows: TGTGCCACCAGCAGACTTAATGAAAAACTGTTTTTT. This translates into CATSRLNEKLFF. V gene TRBV15 combines with J gene TRBJ1-4; no firm D call. Per the germline V gene, CDR1 is LNHNV and CDR2 is YYDKDF (reference sequence). Trimming removed 2 bases at V and 4 bases at J, with 2 bases between. CDR3 length: 12 amino acids. The full variable domain, in which reference TRBV15 and TRBJ1-4 provide the parts outside the CDR3, is DAMVIQNPRYQVTQFGKPVTLSCSQTLNHNVMYWYQQKSSQAPKLLFHYYDKDFNNEADTPDNFQSRRPNTSFCFLDIRSPGLGDTAMYLCATSRLNEKLFFGSGTQLSVL.

This clone has only a few counts. The chain has TRBV5-1 and TRBJ2-3; 15 nucleotides align to TRBD2. The CDR3 runs 17 residues. V dropped 4 bases and J dropped 3; count of bases not matched to a gene: 6. Germline lookup yields CDR1 SGHRS and CDR2 YFSETQ. The CDR3 reads CASSRTSGGAQTDTQYF. CDR3 nucleotides: TGCGCCAGCAGCAGGACTAGCGGGGGGGCCCAAACAGATACGCAGTATTTT.

V gene TRBV28 combines with J gene TRBJ2-1; D ambiguous. Germline CDR1 and CDR2: MDHEN and SYDVKM. V was shortened by 6 bases and J by 4 bases, with 22 bases between the two germline ends. This CDR3 is 17 amino acids long. For the CDR3, the DNA is TGTGCCAGCAGACCCTTGGCCGTAAGTGAAGAATACAATGAGCAGTTCTTC. Its translation is CASRPLAVSEEYNEQFF.

The rearrangement uses TRBV7-6 and TRBJ1-1, with a tentative D call TRBD1 (6 bases). The CDR3 is 14 amino acids. V dropped 7 bases and J dropped 4 bases, with 16 bases sitting between them. Germline V CDR1 and CDR2: SGHVS, FNYEAQ. The CDR3 here is CASTLLQGTTEAFF. The DNA of the CDR3 is TGTGCCAGCACCCTCCTTCAGGGGACCACTGAAGCTTTCTTT. Looking up the rest from reference TRBV7-6 and TRBJ1-1 gives the full variable domain: GAGVSQSPRYKVTKRGQDVALRCDPISGHVSLYWYRQALGQGPEFLTYFNYEAQQDKSGLPNDRFSAERPEGSISTLTIQRTEQRDSAMYRCASTLLQGTTEAFFGQGTRLTVV.

The rearrangement links TRBV2 to TRBJ2-7; D unresolved. The CDR3 is made up of 13 amino acids. CDR1 and CDR2 from the germline V gene are SNHLY and FYNNEI. V dropped 7 bases and J dropped 2 bases, with 12 bases sitting between them. The CDR3 region has the DNA TGTGCCAGCATTCGAACATACCCCTACGAGCAGTACTTC. Residues: CASIRTYPYEQYF. The full variable domain, rest sourced from reference TRBV2 and TRBJ2-7, is EPEVTQTPSHQVTQMGQEVILRCVPISNHLYFYWYRQILGQKVEFLVSFYNNEISEKSEIFDDQFSVERPDGSNFTLKIRSTKLEDSAMYFCASIRTYPYEQYFGPGTRLTVT.

The chain couples TRBV7-2 to TRBJ1-1; possible D gene TRBD1, 5 bases. CDR1 is SGHTA, CDR2 FQGNSA, per germline. V was pared by 5 bases and J by 1 base, with 14 bases between. The CDR3 has 15 residues. CDR3 sequence reads: CASSISGYGNTEAFF. The CDR3 DNA reads as TGTGCCAGCAGCATATCAGGGTACGGGAACACTGAAGCTTTCTTT.

The rearrangement uses TRBV4-3 and TRBJ1-1, with unresolved D. The V end was cut by 0 bases, the J end by 4 bases, with 9 bases between. The CDR3 consists of 14 residues. Germline loops: CDR1 LGHNA, CDR2 YSLEER. CDR3 residues: CASSQDIGGTEAFF. The DNA of the CDR3 is TGCGCCAGCAGCCAAGATATTGGCGGCACTGAAGCTTTCTTT.

The V call is TRBV19, the J call TRBJ1-5, with D unclear. Trimming shortened V by 6 bases and J by 7 bases, and 10 bases separated the two germline ends. The CDR3 length is 12 residues. Germline lookup yields CDR1 LNHDA and CDR2 SQIVND (reference sequence). The CDR3 here is CASRHTGQPQHF. In DNA form, the CDR3 reads TGTGCCAGTAGACACACGGGACAGCCCCAGCATTTT.

In this sample, this clone turned up once. The chain joins TRBV30 to TRBJ1-5; D uncertain. Germline-derived CDR1 and CDR2 are GTSNPN and SVGIG (reference sequence). The CDR3 is 14 amino acids. With 2 bases removed from V and 4 bases from J, the gap between germline ends came to 12 bases. The CDR3 protein is CAWSRSGLNQPQHF. The CDR3 nucleotides are TGTGCCTGGAGTAGGTCGGGGTTAAATCAGCCCCAGCATTTT.

The chain joins TRBV19 to TRBJ1-2, with 9 positions matching TRBD1. CDR1 LNHDA and CDR2 SQIVND come from the germline V gene (reference sequence). With V trimmed by 4 bases and J by 6 bases, 9 bases remained unmatched. There are 15 residues in the CDR3. The CDR3 is CASSTPGQGMDGYTF. For the CDR3, the DNA is TGTGCCAGTAGTACTCCGGGACAGGGAATGGATGGCTACACCTTC.

The gene calls are TRBV15 and TRBJ2-1; the match to TRBD1 covers 8 bases. The germline gives CDR1 LNHNV, CDR2 YYDKDF (reference sequence). V shed 3 bases and J 6 bases; nucleotides not matched to a gene: 10. The CDR3 contains 16 residues. The CDR3 reads CATSRARQGISNEQFF. The CDR3 region has the DNA TGTGCCACCAGCAGGGCTAGACAGGGGATTTCCAATGAGCAGTTCTTC.

The J gene is TRBJ2-2, the V gene TRBV7-2; D not resolved. Germline CDR1 SGHTA, CDR2 FQGNSA. V was shortened by 0 bases and J by 4 bases, with 6 bases between the two germline ends. CDR3 length: 14 amino acids. In nucleotides, the CDR3 is TGTGCCAGCAGCTTAGCGAGGTCCACCGGGGAGCTGTTTTTT. Translating gives CASSLARSTGELFF.

The chain links TRBV19 to TRBJ2-7; 7 positions match TRBD1. The ends lost 4 bases at V and 4 bases at J; junction bases unmatched: 1. CDR3 length: 12 residues. Germline CDR1 LNHDA, CDR2 SQIVND (reference sequence). The CDR3 coding sequence is TGTGCCAGTAGTACGGACAGGTACGAGCAGTACTTC. Its translation is CASSTDRYEQYF.

The V gene is TRBV6-6, the J gene TRBJ1-5; 9 positions agree with TRBD1. This CDR3 is built from 14 residues. The ends lost 5 bases at V and 6 bases at J; junction bases unmatched: 5. Germline CDR1 MNHNY, CDR2 SVGAGI (reference sequence). The CDR3 loop reads CASSRDRVFQPQHF. DNA of the CDR3: TGTGCCAGCAGTCGGGACAGGGTCTTTCAGCCCCAGCATTTT.

The CDR3 nucleotides are TGTGCCTCAACGTTCGGACTTATCAATTCACCCCTCCACTTT. It codes for CASTFGLINSPLHF. The J gene is TRBJ1-6, the V gene TRBV30; the D is unclear. V lost 7 bases, J lost 7 bases, and 17 bases lay in between. CDR3 length: 14 residues. From germline, CDR1 is GTSNPN and CDR2 SVGIG (reference sequence).

J is TRBJ1-1 and V is TRBV21-1; TRBD1 was called by the table and not checked on the DNA. TRBV21-1 is described as a pseudogene. This CDR3 is built from 13 residues. DNA for the CDR3: TGTGCCAGCAGCAAGAAGGACAAAGTTGGAGCTTTCTTT. Translating it yields CASSKKDKVGAFF.

The V gene is TRBV18, the J gene TRBJ1-2, with D possibly being TRBD1 (6 bases). The CDR3 loop spans 14 amino acids. Germline V CDR1 and CDR2: KGHSH, LQKENI. The V and J ends lost 6 bases and 7 bases respectively, with 18 bases between them. In DNA form, the CDR3 reads TGTGCCAGCTCGCACAGGGTCTTCGATAGTGGCTACACCTTC. Translation gives CASSHRVFDSGYTF. Variable domain in full (rest from reference TRBV18 and TRBJ1-2): NAGVMQNPRHLVRRRGQEARLRCSPMKGHSHVYWYRQLPEEGLKFMVYLQKENIIDESGMPKERFSAEFPKEGPSILRIQQVVRGDSAAYFCASSHRVFDSGYTFGSGTRLTVV.

The CDR3 nucleotides are TGCGCCAGCAGCTCTGGACTAGCGGGGGGGTCCACAGATACGCAGTATTTT. Amino acid sequence: CASSSGLAGGSTDTQYF. V usage is TRBV5-1 and J usage is TRBJ2-3; 15 nucleotides align to TRBD2. The length of the CDR3 is 17 residues. The V segment lost 3 bases and the J segment 2 bases; nucleotides outside the gene matches: 4. Germline-derived CDR1 and CDR2 are SGHRS and YFSETQ.

V usage is TRBV11-3 and J usage is TRBJ1-4; D not resolved. The V gene lost 4 bases and the J gene lost 7 bases, with 10 bases spanning the gap. This CDR3 region has 13 residues. Looked up from germline, CDR1 is SGHNT and CDR2 is YENEEA. CDR3 region: CASSYGEGEKLFF. The CDR3 DNA is TGTGCCAGCAGCTATGGTGAGGGTGAAAAACTGTTTTTT.

V and J are TRBV10-2 and TRBJ1-1; perhaps TRBD1 as D (5 bases). The CDR3 is 12 residues long. Germline values: CDR1 WSHSY, CDR2 SAAADI. V lost 10 bases to trimming and J lost 6 bases, with 15 bases between them. In DNA, the CDR3 is TGCGCCACCCTAATCCAGGGCCCTGAAGCTTTCTTT. Translation: CATLIQGPEAFF.

The chain links TRBV3-1 (or the pseudogene TRBV3-2) to TRBJ1-6, with D possibly being TRBD1 (5 bases). The germline gives CDR1 LGHDT, CDR2 YNNKEL (reference sequence). Trimming shortened V by 0 bases and J by 10 bases, and 7 bases separated the two germline ends. This CDR3 contains 13 residues. Here the CDR3 reads CASSQDRESPLHF. The CDR3 coding sequence is TGTGCCAGCAGCCAAGACAGGGAATCACCCCTCCACTTT.

The chain joins TRBV2 to TRBJ1-2, with D tentatively TRBD1 (6 bases). Germline CDR1 SNHLY, CDR2 FYNNEI. V lost 6 bases and J 4 bases, leaving 9 bases between the germline ends. This CDR3 is 12 amino acids long. CDR3 loop: CASREDSYGYTF. In nucleotides, the CDR3 is TGTGCCAGCAGGGAGGACAGCTATGGCTACACCTTC.

V and J are TRBV28 and TRBJ1-1; tentative D call: TRBD1 (6 bases). Trimming removed 7 bases from V and 7 bases from J, with 19 bases in between. CDR1 is MDHEN, CDR2 SYDVKM, per germline. The CDR3 totals 14 residues. Here the CDR3 DNA reads TGTGCCAGCAAAAGCCGGGGGGGGCGGGATGAAGCTTTCTTT. Its translation: CASKSRGGRDEAFF.

The chain recombines TRBV12-3 or TRBV12-4 with TRBJ1-2, with a tentative D call TRBD1 (5 bases). CDR3 size: 13 residues. Between the trimmed V and J ends, which lost 5 bases and 3 bases, there was a span of 10 bases. This chain's CDR3 is CASSPQGDYGYTF. As DNA, the CDR3 is TGTGCCAGCAGTCCCCAGGGCGACTATGGCTACACCTTC.

The chain has TRBV29-1 and TRBJ2-7; D gene unclear. Trimming pared 4 bases from V and 1 base from J, leaving 8 bases between. CDR3 length equals 12 residues. The V gene's germline CDR1 is SQVTM and CDR2 ANQGSEA. CDR3 sequence reads: CSVGLQSYEQYF. The CDR3 DNA sequence: TGCAGCGTTGGACTGCAATCCTACGAGCAGTACTTC.

This clone was recorded a few times. The J gene is TRBJ1-1, the V gene TRBV28; no reliable D call. The CDR3 has 12 residues. Trimming took 6 bases from V and 5 from J, leaving 10 bases between them. CDR1 is MDHEN and CDR2 is SYDVKM in the germline V gene. The CDR3 sequence: CASRKQETEAFF. The CDR3 DNA reads TGTGCCAGCAGGAAGCAGGAAACTGAAGCTTTCTTT.

This clone was found once. The chain combines TRBV5-8 with TRBJ2-3, with D tentatively TRBD2 (6 bases). Per the germline V gene, CDR1 is SGHTS and CDR2 is YDEGEE. CDR3 length: 18 residues. Between the trimmed V and J ends, which lost 2 bases and 3 bases, there was a span of 22 bases. CDR3 bases: TGTGCCAGCAGCTTAGGTTTTGTCGGCGGGGTTGAGACAGATACGCAGTATTTT. Translated: CASSLGFVGGVETDTQYF.

V and J are TRBV12-3 or TRBV12-4 and TRBJ1-2; 8 bases are a match to TRBD1. Unmatched junction bases numbered 5, after V lost 4 bases and J lost 7 bases. CDR3 size: 13 residues. CDR3 region: CASSWTGQGGYTF. Written as DNA, the CDR3 is TGTGCCAGCAGTTGGACAGGGCAGGGTGGCTACACCTTC.

The V gene is TRBV5-1, the J gene TRBJ2-1; 14 bases align to TRBD2. From germline, CDR1 is SGHRS and CDR2 YFSETQ. Unmatched junction bases numbered 11, after V lost 4 bases and J lost 14 bases. The CDR3 loop spans 15 amino acids. As DNA, the CDR3 is TGCGCCAGCAGCACTGAGACTAGCGGGGGGGCCCCGAAGTTCTTC. Encoded protein: CASSTETSGGAPKFF.

V usage is TRBV27 and J usage is TRBJ1-4, with D possibly being TRBD1 (6 bases). The CDR3 is 15 amino acids. Germline assignment: CDR1 MNHEY and CDR2 SMNVEV (reference sequence). Trimming stripped 8 bases from V and 6 bases from J, with 19 bases between. The CDR3 here is CASGHRAGLHEKLFF. CDR3 nucleotide sequence: TGTGCCAGCGGGCACAGGGCAGGTTTACATGAAAAACTGTTTTTT.

V usage is TRBV27 and J usage is TRBJ2-2; 7 positions match TRBD1. There are 13 residues in the CDR3. Losses at the gene ends were 5 bases for V and 5 bases for J; bases not matched to a gene: 2. From germline, CDR1 is MNHEY and CDR2 SMNVEV (reference sequence). The CDR3 here is CASSKQGTGELFF. The CDR3 coding sequence is TGTGCCAGCAGTAAACAGGGGACCGGGGAGCTGTTTTTT.

V gene TRBV6-2 or TRBV6-3 combines with J gene TRBJ1-5, with D possibly matching TRBD1 (5 bases). The V end lost 5 bases, the J end lost 4 bases, and 12 bases lay between the germline ends. From germline, CDR1 is MNHEY and CDR2 SVGEGT. The CDR3 sequence is 14 residues long. The CDR3 protein is CASSPDSSNQPQHF. CDR3 nucleotides: TGTGCCAGCAGTCCCGACAGTTCTAATCAGCCCCAGCATTTT.